This is a list of T cell receptor beta chains from one sample in a study of blood T cell repertoires in COVID-19. Here immunoSEQ multiplex PCR was the method, and the copy in TCRdb shows in-frame clones only, minus some. The sample holds 150,000 to 200,000 clones, around 82% seen once. The sample comprised PBMCs or T cells enriched from blood (not recorded which). The receptors here all came from a woman aged 60 to 75 with acute COVID-19. The CDR3 runs from the conserved cysteine through the conserved F or W. The D gene is left open where the match is weak. The listing skips clone size in some rows; elsewhere it reads once, few, many or a size class.

clone size	D gene	V gene	J gene	CDR3 DNA	CDR3 protein
.	.	TRBV6-5	TRBJ1-3	TGTGCCAGCAGTCCCATGGGGGGTGGGAACACCATATATTTT	CASSPMGGGNTIYF
.	TRBD1	TRBV6-6	TRBJ1-5	TGTGCCAGCAGGAGTGACAGGGATAGCAATCAGCCCCAGCATTTT	CASRSDRDSNQPQHF
few	TRBD1	TRBV30	TRBJ1-3	TGTGCCTGGAGTGGGGACAGTTACTCTGGAAACACCATATATTTT	CAWSGDSYSGNTIYF
.	.	TRBV9	TRBJ1-1	TGTGCCAGCAGCGGGCTCCTGAACACTGAAGCTTTCTTT	CASSGLLNTEAFF
once	.	TRBV7-2	TRBJ2-1	TGTGCCAGCAGCCACGATCTTCGTCTAAAGCCCTACAATGAGCAGTTCTTC	CASSHDLRLKPYNEQFF
.	TRBD1	TRBV29-1	TRBJ1-1	TGCAGCGTCACCGGGACAGGGTCTTTCGGGTCTAAAGCTTTCTTT	CSVTGTGSFGSKAFF
.	.	TRBV19	TRBJ1-2	TGTGCCAGTAGTATGAGGCAGCCTAACTATGGCTACACCTTC	CASSMRQPNYGYTF
.	TRBD1	TRBV7-8	TRBJ2-1	TGTGCCAGCAGCTTAGGTGGACAGGGGTTCCACAATGAGCAGTTCTTC	CASSLGGQGFHNEQFF
.	TRBD2	TRBV6-2/TRBV6-3	TRBJ2-7	TGTGCCAGCAGTTACTTGGGACTAGCGGGAGGCTACGAGCAGTACTTC	CASSYLGLAGGYEQYF
once	TRBD2	TRBV6-5	TRBJ2-3	TGTGCCAGCAGTTGGGTCAGCGGGGGAGGAACAGATACGCAGTATTTT	CASSWVSGGGTDTQYF
.	.	TRBV2	TRBJ1-2	TGTGCCAGCAGTGGCAGGGGAGATGGCTACACCTTC	CASSGRGDGYTF
.	TRBD2	TRBV7-9	TRBJ2-3	TGTGCCAGCAGCCCCTCCGGGACTAGCCGGATCACGCAGTATTTT	CASSPSGTSRITQYF
.	TRBD1	TRBV19	TRBJ1-3	TGTGCCAGTCGGGACAGCTCGGCTGGAAACACCATATATTTT	CASRDSSAGNTIYF
.	.	TRBV3-1/TRBV3-2	TRBJ1-6	TGTGCCAGCAGCCCGATACAGAATTCACCCCTCCACTTT	CASSPIQNSPLHF
.	TRBD1	TRBV7-9	TRBJ2-1	TGTGCCAGCAGCTTACCCGGGACAGGGGGCTATGAGCAGTTCTTC	CASSLPGTGGYEQFF
.	TRBD2	TRBV10-3	TRBJ2-7	TGTGCCATTGGGGCGGGAGCGGGAGAGCAGTACTTC	CAIGAGAGEQYF
once	.	TRBV12-3/TRBV12-4	TRBJ1-2	TGTGCCAGCAGTAGGGAGGGGCTCTATGGCTACACCTTC	CASSREGLYGYTF
.	.	TRBV19	TRBJ1-2	TGTGCCAGTAGTCCCGCGCATGGGGCGAACTATGGCTACACCTTC	CASSPAHGANYGYTF
.	.	TRBV27	TRBJ1-2	TGTGCCAGCAGTTCTGTCGGGAGATTGGACTATGGCTACACCTTC	CASSSVGRLDYGYTF
.	.	TRBV25-1	TRBJ2-2	TGTGCCACCAAGGGAGAGCAGGGGGGCACCGGGGAGCTGTTTTTT	CATKGEQGGTGELFF
.	.	TRBV18	TRBJ2-5	TGTGCCAGCTCGCAAGATAGCCAGGGGACCCAGTACTTC	CASSQDSQGTQYF
few	.	TRBV12-3/TRBV12-4	TRBJ2-7	TGTGCCAGCAGCATGGTTCTAGACTACGAGCAGTACTTC	CASSMVLDYEQYF
once	.	TRBV10-2	TRBJ2-7	TGCGCCAGCAGGGAGGGGCAAGGTCACTACGAGCAGTACTTC	CASREGQGHYEQYF
.	TRBD1	TRBV9	TRBJ2-5	TGTGCCAGCAGCGCCTCGACAGGGGTGGAGACCCAGTACTTC	CASSASTGVETQYF
once	.	TRBV7-9	TRBJ1-2	TGTGCCAGCAGCTCAGGGGAAGAGCATGGCTACACCTTC	CASSSGEEHGYTF
once	TRBD1	TRBV7-8	TRBJ1-1	TGTGCCAGCAGCGTGGGACAGAAGAACACTGAAGCCTTCTTT	CASSVGQKNTEAFF
.	TRBD1	TRBV27	TRBJ2-4	TGTGCCAGCAGCCGCCGAACGGACAGGGGGTCCAAAAACATTCAGTACTTC	CASSRRTDRGSKNIQYF
once	.	TRBV5-8	TRBJ1-2	TGTGCCAGCAGCCTCAATCTGTTAGATGGCTACACCTTC	CASSLNLLDGYTF
.	TRBD1	TRBV9	TRBJ1-3	TGTGCCAGCAGCGCACGCAGGGGGCCAGGAAACACCATATATTTT	CASSARRGPGNTIYF
.	TRBD2	TRBV7-7	TRBJ2-3	TGTGCCAGCAGCACAGCGGGGGGCACAGATACGCAGTATTTT	CASSTAGGTDTQYF
.	.	TRBV6-5	TRBJ2-7	TGTGCCAGCAGTTACTATCCGGCAGCGAGCTCCTACGAGCAGTACTTC	CASSYYPAASSYEQYF
.	TRBD1	TRBV2	TRBJ2-7	TGTGCCAGCAGTGAAGTGACAGGGGGGACCGAGCAGTACTTC	CASSEVTGGTEQYF
.	.	TRBV6-2/TRBV6-3	TRBJ1-2	TGTGCCAGCAGTTACTCCGCAGGCAGGGGCTACACCTTC	CASSYSAGRGYTF
.	TRBD1	TRBV5-1	TRBJ1-2	TGCGCCAGCAGCCTATTGACAGGGATCAACTATGGCTACACCTTC	CASSLLTGINYGYTF
.	.	TRBV5-5	TRBJ1-5	TGTGCCAGCAGCTTGATACTTTTGGCGGATTATAGCAATCAGCCCCAGCATTTT	CASSLILLADYSNQPQHF
.	TRBD1	TRBV3-1/TRBV3-2	TRBJ2-2	TGTGCCAGCAGCCAGAGGGACAGATTAACCGGGGAGCTGTTTTTT	CASSQRDRLTGELFF
.	.	TRBV27	TRBJ1-2	TGTGCCAGCAGCCAGCGAGGTTCTAACTATGGCTACACCTTC	CASSQRGSNYGYTF
.	TRBD1	TRBV19	TRBJ1-5	TGTGCCAGTAGTATTAGGCCAGGGGGAGTTAGCAATCAGCCCCAGCATTTT	CASSIRPGGVSNQPQHF
once	TRBD1	TRBV19	TRBJ2-1	TGTGCCAGTAGGTCGACAGGGATCCCCTACAATGAGCAGTTCTTC	CASRSTGIPYNEQFF
.	.	TRBV7-8	TRBJ1-4	TGTGCCAGCAGCTTAGGGTGGCAGGGCAATGAAAAACTGTTTTTT	CASSLGWQGNEKLFF
.	.	TRBV3-1/TRBV3-2	TRBJ1-2	TGTGCCAGCAGCCAAGCTAGGAGGGGCTATGGCTACACCTTC	CASSQARRGYGYTF
.	TRBD1	TRBV27	TRBJ2-2	TGTGCCAGCAGTCCCCAAGGGGGCCCCGGGGAGCTGTTTTTT	CASSPQGGPGELFF
once	.	TRBV3-1/TRBV3-2	TRBJ1-1	TGTGCCAGCAGCCAAGATCAAAGGGGGGGTGAAGCTTTCTTT	CASSQDQRGGEAFF
.	.	TRBV5-8	TRBJ1-2	TGTGCCAGCAGCTTGGAGTTAGGGGTCGAAGCTAACTATGGCTACACCTTC	CASSLELGVEANYGYTF
once	.	TRBV30	TRBJ2-1	TGTGCCTTCTCCGGACAGTACAATGAGCAGTTCTTC	CAFSGQYNEQFF
.	.	TRBV6-2/TRBV6-3	TRBJ1-2	TGTGCCAGCAGTTACGGGGCCGGAGCTAACTATGGCTACACCTTC	CASSYGAGANYGYTF
.	TRBD1	TRBV5-1	TRBJ1-1	TGCGCCAGCAGCTTGGAGGGGCCGGGACAGGGAGCTTTCTTT	CASSLEGPGQGAFF
few	.	TRBV28	TRBJ1-5	TGTGCCAGCAGGAAAGGAGGTTCTATCTGTTTT	CASRKGGSICF
.	.	TRBV10-3	TRBJ1-4	TGTGCCATCAGTGAGGGGCACCTTGGCCCTAATGAAAAACTGTTTTTT	CAISEGHLGPNEKLFF
few	TRBD2	TRBV6-5	TRBJ2-5	TGTGCCAGCAGTTACAGCGGGGTGAGGGGACAAGAGACCCAGTACTTC	CASSYSGVRGQETQYF
.	TRBD2	TRBV4-1	TRBJ2-1	TGCGCAACTAGGCGGGGGGCCGACCCTATTCTCAATGAGCAGTTCTTC	CATRRGADPILNEQFF
few	.	TRBV18	TRBJ1-1	TGTGCCAGCTCACCACAAGGGGATACTGAAGCTTTCTTT	CASSPQGDTEAFF
.	.	TRBV28	TRBJ2-4	TGTGCCAGCAGTTTCTTGGTGAAGGGGCGCGGAGCCAAAAACATTCAGTACTTC	CASSFLVKGRGAKNIQYF
few	TRBD1	TRBV28	TRBJ1-6	TGTGCCAGCAGCCCCTACGGACAGGATAATTCACCCCTCCACTTT	CASSPYGQDNSPLHF